Listed here are 16 T cell receptor beta chains from one sample, sequenced in a study of OX40 agonist ivuxolimab in advanced cancers. The method was immunoSEQ multiplex PCR; TCRdb's version includes in-frame clones alone and lacks a portion of them. The sample consists of around 67,000 clones, around 90% of them appearing once. Material: CD4+ or CD8+ T cells sorted from blood, obtained in a trial of the OX40 agonist ivuxolimab. The source of these receptors is an adult with an advanced solid tumor such as melanoma, head and neck, liver or kidney cancer.

This clone was seen a few times. The V call is TRBV4-1, the J call TRBJ2-6; the D is unclear. The V end was cut by 0 bases, the J end by 0 bases, with 3 bases between. The CDR3 contains 15 residues. Looked up from germline, CDR1 is MGHRA and CDR2 is YSYEKL. CDR3 sequence reads: CASSQDVSGANVLTF. The DNA for the CDR3 is TGCGCCAGCAGCCAAGACGTCTCTGGGGCCAACGTCCTGACTTTC.

The chain is built from TRBV2 and TRBJ1-1; D call uncertain. CDR1 is SNHLY, CDR2 FYNNEI, per germline. CDR3 length: 11 amino acids. Between the trimmed V and J ends, which lost 5 bases and 0 bases, there was a span of 1 base. The CDR3 DNA is TGTGCCAGCAGTTTGAACACTGAAGCTTTCTTT. Encoded protein: CASSLNTEAFF.

As DNA, the CDR3 is TGTGCCAGCAGCTTAGATAGGGTGAAGACCCAGTACTTC. Its protein is CASSLDRVKTQYF. The V call is TRBV11-2, the J call TRBJ2-5, with D unclear. V shed 0 bases and J shed 6 bases, with 8 bases lying between them. The germline V gene encodes CDR1 SGHAT and CDR2 FQNNGV. This CDR3 has 13 residues.

The J gene is TRBJ1-5, the V gene TRBV19; 7 nucleotides agree with TRBD1. This CDR3 has 14 amino acids. Trimming at V came to 5 bases and at J to 5 bases, leaving 6 bases not matched to a gene. Germline lookup yields CDR1 LNHDA and CDR2 SQIVND (reference sequence). This CDR3 reads CASSFRDSDQPQHF. The DNA of the CDR3 is TGTGCCAGTAGTTTCCGGGACAGTGATCAGCCCCAGCATTTT.

The V and J genes are TRBV9 and TRBJ2-5, with D possibly being TRBD2 (5 bases). Trimming left V 3 bases short and J 5 bases short, with 17 bases between. Germline V gene sequence: CDR1 SGDLS, CDR2 YYNGEE. The CDR3 loop spans 15 amino acids. The CDR3 DNA follows: TGTGCCAGCAGCGCCGGACCTACCCGAGGGGAGACCCAGTACTTC. The encoded protein is CASSAGPTRGETQYF. Complete variable domain (other parts from reference TRBV9 and TRBJ2-5): DSGVTQTPKHLITATGQRVTLRCSPRSGDLSVYWYQQSLDQGLQFLIQYYNGEERAKGNILERFSAQQFPDLHSELNLSSLELGDSALYFCASSAGPTRGETQYFGPGTRLLVL.

This chain connects TRBV7-2 to TRBJ1-1; the D is unclear. V was shortened by 1 base and J by 6 bases, with 12 bases between the two germline ends. Looked up from germline, CDR1 is SGHTA and CDR2 is FQGNSA. The CDR3 consists of 14 residues. CDR3 region: CASSLDREMAEAFF. CDR3 DNA sequence: TGTGCCAGCAGCTTAGATAGGGAGATGGCTGAAGCTTTCTTT.

The chain recombines TRBV29-1 with TRBJ2-7; 11 bases map to TRBD2. The CDR3 loop spans 14 amino acids. Germline V lookup: CDR1 SQVTM, CDR2 ANQGSEA. J gave up 2 bases and V 4 bases, and 4 bases lay outside the gene matches. DNA for the CDR3: TGCAGCGTTGGAGGGACTAGCGGTCCCTACGAGCAGTACTTC. It yields the protein CSVGGTSGPYEQYF.

The chain is built from TRBV5-1 and TRBJ2-1; D is unresolved. With 1 base removed from V and 4 bases from J, the gap between germline ends came to 9 bases. Germline-derived CDR1 and CDR2 are SGHRS and YFSETQ. This CDR3 has 14 amino acids. CDR3 in amino acids: CASSLQSGYNEQFF. CDR3 sequence (DNA): TGCGCCAGCAGCTTGCAGTCCGGATACAATGAGCAGTTCTTC.

As DNA, the CDR3 is TGTGCCAGCAGTGAAGCCAAAGGTCGGGTGTACACTGAAGCTTTCTTT. Amino acid sequence: CASSEAKGRVYTEAFF. The V gene is TRBV6-1, the J gene TRBJ1-1; the D is unclear. Trimming removed 0 bases at V and 3 bases at J, with 14 bases between. The CDR3 loop spans 16 amino acids. Germline V lookup: CDR1 MNHNS, CDR2 SASEGT.

This clone has a single count. The genes are TRBV5-1 and TRBJ2-7; 10 nucleotides agree with TRBD1. CDR3 size: 15 residues. V lost 4 bases and J lost 6; bases outside the gene matches: 10. Germline CDR1 is SGHRS and CDR2 is YFSETQ. This CDR3 is CASSKDGTGVPEQYF. The CDR3 region has the DNA TGCGCCAGCAGCAAAGACGGGACAGGGGTCCCCGAGCAGTACTTC.

The chain has TRBV5-1 and TRBJ1-1; TRBD1 is a possible D gene (6 bases). This CDR3 has 15 residues. Germline CDR1 reads SGHRS; CDR2 reads YFSETQ. Trimming pared 4 bases from V and 3 bases from J, leaving 16 bases between. In DNA, the CDR3 is TGCGCCAGCAGCCCGCGGACAGACCTAGACACTGAAGCTTTCTTT. Its protein product is CASSPRTDLDTEAFF.

The chain uses TRBV2 and TRBJ2-7; 11 nucleotides match TRBD2. Germline V gene data show CDR1 as SNHLY and CDR2 as FYNNEI. The CDR3 is 14 amino acids. Trimming took 5 bases from V and 2 from J; bases not matched to a gene: 2. The DNA for the CDR3 is TGTGCCAGCAGTCAGACTAGCGGGACCTACGAGCAGTACTTC. It is translated as CASSQTSGTYEQYF.

This clone appeared a single time. For the CDR3, the DNA is TGTGCCACCAGCACGAGGTCAGCCTTGCGGGGCTACACCTTC. It encodes CATSTRSALRGYTF. This chain joins TRBV15 and TRBJ1-2; no clear D. V lost 4 bases and J lost 8, with 17 bases in between. The CDR3 length is 14 residues. Germline lookup yields CDR1 LNHNV and CDR2 YYDKDF (reference sequence). The variable domain in full, completed from reference TRBV15 and TRBJ1-2, reads DAMVIQNPRYQVTQFGKPVTLSCSQTLNHNVMYWYQQKSSQAPKLLFHYYDKDFNNEADTPDNFQSRRPNTSFCFLDIRSPGLGDTAMYLCATSTRSALRGYTFGSGTRLTVV.

The rearrangement uses TRBV6-5 and TRBJ2-5, with D tentatively TRBD1 (6 bases). The CDR3 contains 14 residues. Per germline, CDR1 MNHEY and CDR2 SVGAGI. Deletions cut 2 bases from V and 5 bases from J, with 12 bases between. In DNA form, the CDR3 reads TGTGCCAGCAGTTACCTGGCAGGGGTGGAGACCCAGTACTTC. Translated: CASSYLAGVETQYF.

The genes are TRBV4-2 and TRBJ2-2; D is uncertain. The V end was cut by 1 base, the J end by 1 base, with 4 bases between. Germline values: CDR1 LGHNA, CDR2 YNFKEQ. The CDR3 runs to 14 residues. The chain's CDR3 is CASSQVGNTGELFF. The CDR3 DNA sequence: TGTGCCAGCAGCCAAGTCGGGAACACCGGGGAGCTGTTTTTT.

The rearrangement uses TRBV7-2 and TRBJ1-3; 8 nucleotides line up with TRBD1. The germline gives CDR1 SGHTA, CDR2 FQGNSA. CDR3 size: 15 residues. The V segment lost 5 bases and the J segment 0 bases; nucleotides outside the gene matches: 3. The CDR3 here is CASSQDRDSGNTIYF. The CDR3 nucleotides are TGTGCCAGCAGCCAGGACAGGGACTCTGGAAACACCATATATTTT.